The sequence of this TCR beta chain was determined in a study of T cell responses to AZD1222 COVID-19 vaccine. Data came from immunoSEQ multiplex PCR; TCRdb stores just in-frame clones and leaves some out. The data contain approximately 160,000 clones, approximately 94% of them singletons. Trimming removed 6 bases from V and 6 bases from J, with 12 bases in between. Germline V gene sequence: CDR1 GTSNPN, CDR2 SVGIG (reference sequence). This CDR3 has 11 amino acids. The source is an adult who received the AZD1222 COVID-19 vaccine. The chain couples TRBV30 to TRBJ2-7; no firm D call. The specimen comprised peripheral blood, sampled 28 days after the second AZD1222 dose. The CDR3 bases are TGTGCCTGTTCCCTCCCATCCGAGCAGTACTTC. Translating gives CACSLPSEQYF.